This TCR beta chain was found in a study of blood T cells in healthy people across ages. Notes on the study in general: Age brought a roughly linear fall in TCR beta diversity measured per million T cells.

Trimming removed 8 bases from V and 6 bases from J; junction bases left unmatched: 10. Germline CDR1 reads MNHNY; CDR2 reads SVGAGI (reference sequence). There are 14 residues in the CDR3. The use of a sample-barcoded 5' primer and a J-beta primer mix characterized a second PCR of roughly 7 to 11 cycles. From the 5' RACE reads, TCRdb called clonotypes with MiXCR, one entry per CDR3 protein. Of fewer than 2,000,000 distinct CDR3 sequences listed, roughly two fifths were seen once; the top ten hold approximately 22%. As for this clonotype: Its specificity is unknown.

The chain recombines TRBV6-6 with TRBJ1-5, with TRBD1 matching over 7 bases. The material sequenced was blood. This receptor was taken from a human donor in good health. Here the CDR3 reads CASGIGTVGQPQHF. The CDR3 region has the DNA TGTGCCAGCGGAATTGGGACAGTTGGTCAGCCCCAGCATTTT.